Presented here are 27 T cell receptor beta chains from one specimen sequenced in a study of blood T cell repertoires in COVID-19. Data came from immunoSEQ multiplex PCR; TCRdb stores just in-frame clones and leaves some out. The sample includes 100,000 to 150,000 clones, 75% to 85% seen only once; the top ten take 30% to 45%. Sequencing input: peripheral blood. Every receptor here comes from a man between 35 and 55 years old with active or convalescent COVID-19.

J is TRBJ2-1 and V is TRBV7-2; 11 bases agree with TRBD2. The CDR3 spans 16 residues. The germline CDR1 and CDR2 sequences are SGHTA and FQGNSA. With V trimmed by 3 bases and J by 7 bases, 8 bases remained unmatched. CDR3 sequence reads: CASSFFTSGGTNEQFF. CDR3 in DNA: TGTGCCAGCAGCTTCTTTACTAGCGGGGGTACAAATGAGCAGTTCTTC.

The chain uses TRBV12-5 and TRBJ2-7; 7 nucleotides line up with TRBD1. Trimming removed 5 bases from V and 8 bases from J; junction bases left unmatched: 6. The CDR3 is made up of 12 amino acids. Germline V gene sequence: CDR1 LGHNT, CDR2 FRNRAP. This CDR3 is CASGPDRAKQYF. The CDR3 DNA is TGTGCTAGTGGTCCCGACAGGGCTAAGCAGTACTTC.

Concerning this clone: The junction differs from germline at one of its ends, possibly a read error. The chain has TRBV7-2 and TRBJ2-7, with 10 bases fitting TRBD2. The CDR3 totals 16 residues. From germline, CDR1 is SGHTA and CDR2 FQGNSA. CDR3 region: CASSFSLGLAGVPLNF. The CDR3, as DNA: TGTGCCAGCAGCTTCTCCTTAGGGCTAGCGGGAGTTCCCTTAAACTTC. The whole variable domain, remainder taken from reference TRBV7-2 and TRBJ2-7, is GAGVSQSPSNKVTEKGKDVELRCDPISGHTALYWYRQSLGQGLEFLIYFQGNSAPDKSGLPSDRFSAERTGGSVSTLTIQRTQQEDSAVYLCASSFSLGLAGVPLNFGPGTRLTVT.

This clone was seen only once. V usage is TRBV18 and J usage is TRBJ1-1, with TRBD1 as a possible D gene (5 bases). The CDR3 is 14 amino acids. Germline V CDR1 and CDR2: KGHSH, LQKENI. V was clipped by 3 bases and J by 2 bases, with 10 bases between them. CDR3 in amino acids: CASSPREGNTEAFF. The CDR3 DNA is TGTGCCAGCTCACCCAGGGAGGGAAACACTGAAGCTTTCTTT.

V gene TRBV7-2 combines with J gene TRBJ2-2, with no clear D. Germline assignment: CDR1 SGHTA and CDR2 FQGNSA. V was shortened by 1 base and J by 5 bases, with 5 bases between the two germline ends. The CDR3 is made up of 13 amino acids. The CDR3 coding sequence is TGTGCCAGCAGCTTAGAGCCTACCGGGGAGCTGTTTTTT. Translation: CASSLEPTGELFF.

The rearrangement joins TRBV19 to TRBJ1-1, with TRBD1 matching over 7 bases. The CDR3 runs 14 residues. Germline CDR1 is LNHDA and CDR2 is SQIVND (reference sequence). V lost 5 bases and J lost 5; bases outside the gene matches: 8. The CDR3 protein is CASSVGQARTEAFF. In DNA form, the CDR3 reads TGTGCCAGTAGTGTCGGACAGGCTCGGACTGAAGCTTTCTTT.

J is TRBJ1-4 and V is TRBV29-1; 8 bases agree with TRBD1. From germline, CDR1 is SQVTM and CDR2 ANQGSEA. The CDR3 contains 11 residues. V shed 6 bases and J 10 bases; nucleotides not matched to a gene: 4. Here the CDR3 reads CSVQGAGKLFF. The CDR3 DNA is TGCAGCGTGCAGGGGGCCGGAAAACTGTTTTTT.

This clone was seen more than once but under ten times. Other DNA sequences from this sample encode an identical CDR3 as well. The chain has TRBV28 and TRBJ1-2; weak D call: TRBD1 (5 bases). Germline lookup yields CDR1 MDHEN and CDR2 SYDVKM. The CDR3 extends over 13 amino acids. The V and J ends lost 2 bases and 5 bases respectively, with 9 bases between them. CDR3 nucleotide sequence: TGTGCCAGCAGTTTAGGCCAGGGATATGGCTACACCTTC. Encoded protein: CASSLGQGYGYTF.

V gene TRBV29-1 combines with J gene TRBJ1-2; no reliable D call. The CDR3 consists of 11 residues. Trimming took 4 bases from V and 0 from J, leaving 3 bases between them. Germline lookup yields CDR1 SQVTM and CDR2 ANQGSEA. The CDR3 loop is CSVAANYGYTF. The DNA of the CDR3 is TGCAGCGTTGCAGCTAACTATGGCTACACCTTC. The full variable domain, completed using reference TRBV29-1 and TRBJ1-2, is SAVISQKPSRDICQRGTSLTIQCQVDSQVTMMFWYRQQPGQSLTLIATANQGSEATYESGFVIDKFPISRPNLTFSTLTVSNMSPEDSSIYLCSVAANYGYTFGSGTRLTVV.

The chain links TRBV15 to TRBJ1-2; TRBD1 agrees at 7 bases. The germline gives CDR1 LNHNV, CDR2 YYDKDF (reference sequence). The J segment lost 3 bases and the V segment lost 5 bases, leaving 9 bases of the junction unmatched. The CDR3 sequence is 15 residues long. Here the CDR3 DNA reads TGTGCCACCAGCCGTCAAGGGGGCAAGGACTATGGCTACACCTTC. Its translation: CATSRQGGKDYGYTF.

The chain recombines TRBV4-2 with TRBJ1-5; D gene ambiguous. The germline CDR1 and CDR2 sequences are LGHNA and YNFKEQ. The CDR3 length is 13 residues. Between the trimmed V and J ends, which lost 3 bases and 6 bases, there was a span of 9 bases. The CDR3 region is CASSQLPGQPQHF. The CDR3 DNA reads as TGTGCCAGCAGCCAGTTACCGGGTCAGCCCCAGCATTTT.

This clone appeared many times. The chain carries TRBV30 and TRBJ2-7, with 9 positions matching TRBD1. Germline CDR1 reads GTSNPN; CDR2 reads SVGIG (reference sequence). The CDR3 covers 13 residues. Trimming at V came to 2 bases and at J to 6 bases, leaving 5 bases not matched to a gene. CDR3 amino acids: CAWSPGQGIEQYF. The CDR3 DNA is TGTGCCTGGAGTCCGGGACAGGGAATCGAGCAGTACTTC.

The rearrangement joins TRBV11-2 to TRBJ2-7; possibly TRBD2 for D (5 bases). Germline CDR1 and CDR2: SGHAT and FQNNGV. The CDR3 is 13 amino acids. V was cut by 6 bases and J by 3 bases, with 12 bases left in between. This chain's CDR3 is CASRPADGYEQYF. In DNA, the CDR3 is TGTGCCAGCAGACCAGCGGACGGCTACGAGCAGTACTTC.

The chain has TRBV2 and TRBJ1-6; D remains unclear. The V end lost 4 bases, the J end lost 6 bases, and 7 bases lay between the germline ends. Germline CDR1 and CDR2: SNHLY and FYNNEI. This CDR3 has 13 amino acids. This CDR3 reads CASSAEGNSPLHF. CDR3 in DNA: TGTGCCAGCAGTGCGGAGGGTAATTCACCCCTCCACTTT.

The chain employs TRBV5-6 and TRBJ2-7; D call uncertain. The CDR3 contains 14 residues. Germline assignment: CDR1 SGHDT and CDR2 YYEEEE. V was pared by 5 bases and J by 0 bases, with 12 bases between. The CDR3 reads CASRNGPISYEQYF. CDR3 sequence (DNA): TGTGCCAGCAGAAATGGGCCTATCTCCTACGAGCAGTACTTC.

CDR3 residues: CASSGGTSLGANVLTF. CDR3 nucleotides: TGTGCCAGCAGCGGGGGGACATCCCTGGGGGCCAACGTCCTGACTTTC. This chain joins TRBV9 and TRBJ2-6, with a tentative D call TRBD1 (6 bases). Trimming removed 3 bases from V and 4 bases from J, with 14 bases in between. From germline, CDR1 is SGDLS and CDR2 YYNGEE. The CDR3 is 16 residues long.

This chain links TRBV18 with TRBJ1-2; the D gene is possibly TRBD1 (5 bases). Germline CDR1 and CDR2: KGHSH and LQKENI. The CDR3 has 13 amino acids. Trimming took 3 bases from V and 5 from J, leaving 10 bases between them. CDR3 sequence reads: CASSPGGGYGYTF. The CDR3 bases are TGTGCCAGCTCACCGGGGGGAGGATATGGCTACACCTTC.

The gene calls are TRBV5-6 and TRBJ2-7, with 8 bases fitting TRBD2. This CDR3 is 15 amino acids long. Germline CDR1 is SGHDT and CDR2 is YYEEEE. The trim removed 5 bases at V and 0 bases at J, leaving 7 bases unmatched. CDR3 coding DNA: TGTGCCAGCAGGCCGGGGGGGTCCTTCTCCTACGAGCAGTACTTC. Protein: CASRPGGSFSYEQYF.

The chain uses TRBV19 and TRBJ1-1, with no clear D. Looked up from germline, CDR1 is LNHDA and CDR2 is SQIVND (reference sequence). The CDR3 sequence is 15 residues long. V gave up 1 base and J gave up 0 bases, with 9 bases separating them. CDR3 sequence (DNA): TGTGCCAGTAGTATAGGTGGCCTGATGAACACTGAAGCTTTCTTT. Amino acids: CASSIGGLMNTEAFF.

This clone appeared a few times. The CDR3 loop is CASSRRGQGLSEQYF. CDR3 nucleotide sequence: TGTGCCAGCAGCCGAAGGGGACAGGGCTTATCCGAGCAGTACTTC. The V call is TRBV27, the J call TRBJ2-7; 9 nucleotides match TRBD1. The CDR3 extends over 15 amino acids. Germline V gene sequence: CDR1 MNHEY, CDR2 SMNVEV (reference sequence). The J segment lost 6 bases and the V segment lost 6 bases, leaving 12 bases of the junction unmatched.

V and J are TRBV7-3 and TRBJ1-1; the D gene is possibly TRBD1 (5 bases). This CDR3 has 14 amino acids. Germline V CDR1 and CDR2: SGHTA, FQGTGA. The V and J ends lost 1 base and 4 bases respectively, with 10 bases between them. CDR3 nucleotides: TGTGCCAGCAGCTTAAAGGGGAAAGGCACTGAAGCTTTCTTT. It is translated as CASSLKGKGTEAFF.

The chain uses TRBV6-1 and TRBJ1-2, with 7 bases that match TRBD1. This CDR3 is built from 16 residues. The V gene's germline CDR1 is MNHNS and CDR2 SASEGT. Trimming cost V 0 bases and J 6 bases; bases outside gene matches: 10. CDR3 protein: CASSEARKGGADGYTF. The CDR3 DNA is TGTGCCAGCAGTGAAGCACGTAAAGGGGGCGCGGATGGCTACACCTTC.

V and J are TRBV30 and TRBJ1-1, with TRBD1 matching 10 bases. Germline trimming cut 2 bases from V and 2 bases from J; bases unmatched to any gene: 5. Per germline, CDR1 GTSNPN and CDR2 SVGIG (reference sequence). The CDR3 spans 15 residues. CDR3 DNA sequence: TGTGCCTGGAGTCTCGACAGGGGGCTTAACACTGAAGCTTTCTTT. Residues: CAWSLDRGLNTEAFF.

This chain uses TRBV11-2 with TRBJ2-1; 7 nucleotides align to TRBD2. Unmatched junction bases numbered 9, after V lost 0 bases and J lost 7 bases. Per the germline V gene, CDR1 is SGHAT and CDR2 is FQNNGV. The CDR3 has 16 residues. The CDR3 is CASSLEAGVGGNEQFF. The CDR3 DNA sequence: TGTGCCAGCAGCTTAGAGGCGGGAGTCGGAGGAAATGAGCAGTTCTTC.

This clone occurred once. The chain carries TRBV7-8 and TRBJ1-5; no reliable D call. This CDR3 is 15 amino acids long. The V gene's germline CDR1 is SGHVS and CDR2 FQNEAQ. Deletions cut 1 base from V and 4 bases from J, with 11 bases between. CDR3 coding DNA: TGTGCCAGCAGCTTAGACAGTAACCTTAATCAGCCCCAGCATTTT. Translation gives CASSLDSNLNQPQHF. The entire variable domain, with the rest obtained from reference TRBV7-8 and TRBJ1-5, is as follows: GAGVSQSPRYKVAKRGQDVALRCDPISGHVSLFWYQQALGQGPEFLTYFQNEAQLDKSGLPSDRFFAERPEGSVSTLKIQRTQQEDSAVYLCASSLDSNLNQPQHFGDGTRLSIL.

The rearrangement links TRBV11-3 to TRBJ2-3; the D is unclear. Trimming removed 7 bases from V and 0 bases from J, with 11 bases in between. The CDR3 length is 14 residues. CDR1 SGHNT and CDR2 YENEEA come from the germline V gene. The CDR3 sequence: CASKMGQSTDTQYF. CDR3 bases: TGTGCCAGCAAGATGGGCCAAAGCACAGATACGCAGTATTTT.

This clone came up once. The chain links TRBV12-3 or TRBV12-4 to TRBJ1-1; TRBD1 aligns across 8 bases. Trimming at V came to 5 bases and at J to 7 bases, leaving 6 bases not matched to a gene. This CDR3 has 13 residues. CDR3 nucleotides: TGTGCCAGCAGTCATACAGGGGGAGGTGAAGCTTTCTTT. It is translated as CASSHTGGGEAFF.